This T cell receptor beta chain was profiled in a study of T-cell memory formation after mild COVID-19. There are many counts of this clonotype. Its specificity is not known. Notes on the study in general: The authors left the SARS-CoV-2 specificity of second-wave clones peaking on day 37 unconfirmed. Day 15 to 85 contracting clones showed balanced CD4/CD8; day 15 to 37 expanders favored CD4+. CD4+ contracting clones were found mainly in CM and EM, and CD8+ ones in EMRA.

Between the trimmed V and J ends, which lost 4 bases and 5 bases, there was a span of 11 bases. The CDR3 length is 13 residues. The germline V gene has CDR1 SEHNR and CDR2 FQNEAQ (reference sequence). It was 5'RACE with constant-segment primers that produced the TCR alpha and TCR beta cDNA libraries, which carried sample barcodes and UMIs. TCRdb passed the 5' RACE reads through MiXCR, listing each CDR3 protein once. The sample yields over 150,000 distinct CDR3 sequences, 13% seen once. The sample taken for sequencing was PBMCs or a T cell subset sorted from them (not recorded which). The sequence was collected from a man younger than 35 who had mild COVID-19 (a few samples of this study predate the infection). Cell type and time point are not known. The V gene is TRBV7-9, the J gene TRBJ2-5, with a weak D call TRBD2 (6 bases). The CDR3, as DNA: TGTGCCAGCAGCTCAAGCGCGGGGGAGACCCAGTACTTC. The encoded protein is CASSSSAGETQYF. The full variable domain, rest sourced from reference TRBV7-9 and TRBJ2-5, is DTGVSQNPRHKITKRGQNVTFRCDPISEHNRLYWYRQTLGQGPEFLTYFQNEAQLEKSRLLSDRFSAERPKGSFSTLEIQRTEQGDSAMYLCASSSSAGETQYFGPGTRLLVL.